The sequence of this T cell receptor beta chain was determined in a study of T cells in Graves' hyperthyroidism and ophthalmopathy. Study results and limitations: The model anticipated ophthalmopathy a median approximately six months pre-onset. Through a model of 13 V-J features, ophthalmopathy was separated from stable hyperthyroidism.

Many counts were recorded for this clonotype. Its antigen is undetermined. Clinicians diagnosed patients from clinical symptoms, serum thyroxine and TRAb, thyroid ultrasound and orbital computed tomography. PBMCs were sourced from 9 to 10 ml fresh peripheral blood. The germline CDR1 and CDR2 sequences are MNHEY and SVGEGT. Trimming took 0 bases from V and 12 from J, leaving 24 bases between them. CDR3 length: 16 amino acids. TCR beta CDR3 sequences were amplified from RNA transcripts. The TCR CDR3 was amplified in a first-round RT-PCR using the HTBI primer set. TCRdb reanalysed the multiplex PCR reads using MiXCR and keeps one entry per CDR3 protein. The sample carries some 360,000 distinct CDR3 sequences, 15% to 20% recorded once.

The chain has TRBV6-2 or TRBV6-3 and TRBJ2-7; TRBD2 is a possible D gene (6 bases). The sequence derives from a woman in her forties with Graves' ophthalmopathy. The source material was blood. The CDR3 coding sequence is TGTGCCAGCAGTTACTCACAGGACACTAGCCCTACGTCGCGGTACTTC. Residues: CASSYSQDTSPTSRYF.